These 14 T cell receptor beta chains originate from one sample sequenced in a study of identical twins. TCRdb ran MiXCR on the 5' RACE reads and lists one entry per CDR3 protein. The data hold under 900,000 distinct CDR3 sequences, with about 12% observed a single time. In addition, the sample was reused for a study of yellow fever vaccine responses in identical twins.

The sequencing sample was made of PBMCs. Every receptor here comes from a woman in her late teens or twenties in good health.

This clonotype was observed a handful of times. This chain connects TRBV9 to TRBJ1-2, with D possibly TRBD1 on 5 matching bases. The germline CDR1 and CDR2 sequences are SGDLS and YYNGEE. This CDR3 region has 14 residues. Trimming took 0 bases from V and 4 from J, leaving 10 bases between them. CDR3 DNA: TGTGCCAGCAGCGTAGAGTCAGGGCTCTATGGCTACACCTTC. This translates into CASSVESGLYGYTF.

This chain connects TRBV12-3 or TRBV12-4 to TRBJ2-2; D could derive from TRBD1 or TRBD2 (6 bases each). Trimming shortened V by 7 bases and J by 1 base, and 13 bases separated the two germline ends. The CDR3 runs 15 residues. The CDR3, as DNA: TGTGCCAGCACGGCGCGGGGACAGAACACCGGGGAGCTGTTTTTT. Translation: CASTARGQNTGELFF.

The CDR3: CASSEQTAGPDTQYF. CDR3 sequence (DNA): TGTGCCAGCAGCGAGCAGACGGCGGGACCAGATACGCAGTATTTT. The J gene is TRBJ2-3, the V gene TRBV7-9; TRBD2 is a possible D gene (6 bases). Per the germline V gene, CDR1 is SEHNR and CDR2 is FQNEAQ (reference sequence). The CDR3 is made up of 15 amino acids. The V gene lost 5 bases and the J gene lost 4 bases, with 16 bases spanning the gap.

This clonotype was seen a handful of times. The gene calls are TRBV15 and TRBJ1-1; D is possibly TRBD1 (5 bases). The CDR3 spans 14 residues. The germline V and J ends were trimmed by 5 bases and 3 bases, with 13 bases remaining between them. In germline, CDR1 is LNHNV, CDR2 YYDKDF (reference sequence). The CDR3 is CATSQRPGHTEAFF. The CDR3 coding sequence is TGTGCCACCAGCCAGCGCCCGGGGCACACTGAAGCTTTCTTT.

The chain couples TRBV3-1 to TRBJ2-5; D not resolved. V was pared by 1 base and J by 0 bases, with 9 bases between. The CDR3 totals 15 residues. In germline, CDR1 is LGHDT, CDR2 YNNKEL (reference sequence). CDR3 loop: CASSQVPRYQETQYF. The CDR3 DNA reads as TGTGCCAGCAGCCAAGTCCCCAGGTACCAAGAGACCCAGTACTTC.

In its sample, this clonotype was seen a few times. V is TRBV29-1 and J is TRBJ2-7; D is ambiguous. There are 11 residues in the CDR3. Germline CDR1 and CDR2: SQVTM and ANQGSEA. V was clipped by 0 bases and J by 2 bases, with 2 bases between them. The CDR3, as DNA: TGCAGCGTTGAAGACACCTACGAGCAGTACTTC. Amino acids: CSVEDTYEQYF.

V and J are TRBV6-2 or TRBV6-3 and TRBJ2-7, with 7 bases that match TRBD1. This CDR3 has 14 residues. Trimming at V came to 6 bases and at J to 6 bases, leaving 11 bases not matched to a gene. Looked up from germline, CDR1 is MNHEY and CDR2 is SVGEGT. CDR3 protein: CASSRGQAYSEQYF. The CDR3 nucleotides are TGTGCCAGCAGCCGCGGACAGGCCTACTCCGAGCAGTACTTC.

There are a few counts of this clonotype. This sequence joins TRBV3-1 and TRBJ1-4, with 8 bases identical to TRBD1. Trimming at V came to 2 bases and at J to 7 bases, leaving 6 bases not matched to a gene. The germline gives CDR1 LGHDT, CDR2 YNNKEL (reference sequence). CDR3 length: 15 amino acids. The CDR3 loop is CASSQKTGAGEKLFF. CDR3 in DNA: TGTGCCAGCAGCCAAAAGACAGGGGCGGGTGAAAAACTGTTTTTT.

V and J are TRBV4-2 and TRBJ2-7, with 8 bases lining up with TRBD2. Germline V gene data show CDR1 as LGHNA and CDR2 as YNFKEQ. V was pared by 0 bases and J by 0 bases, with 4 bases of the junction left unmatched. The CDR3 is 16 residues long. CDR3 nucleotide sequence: TGTGCCAGCAGCCAAGATTTAGCGGGGAGCTCCTACGAGCAGTACTTC. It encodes CASSQDLAGSSYEQYF.

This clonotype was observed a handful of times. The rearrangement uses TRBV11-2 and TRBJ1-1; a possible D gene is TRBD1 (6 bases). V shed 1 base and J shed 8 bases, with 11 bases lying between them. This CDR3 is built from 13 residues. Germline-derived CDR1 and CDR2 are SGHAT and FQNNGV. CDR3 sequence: CASSLGLGGEAFF. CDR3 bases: TGTGCCAGCAGCTTAGGTCTCGGGGGCGAAGCTTTCTTT.

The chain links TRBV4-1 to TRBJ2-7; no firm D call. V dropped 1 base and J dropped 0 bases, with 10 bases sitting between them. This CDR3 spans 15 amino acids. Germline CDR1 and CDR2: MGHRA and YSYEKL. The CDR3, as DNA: TGCGCCAGCAGCCAAGGTGGGGTTAGCTCCTACGAGCAGTACTTC. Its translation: CASSQGGVSSYEQYF.

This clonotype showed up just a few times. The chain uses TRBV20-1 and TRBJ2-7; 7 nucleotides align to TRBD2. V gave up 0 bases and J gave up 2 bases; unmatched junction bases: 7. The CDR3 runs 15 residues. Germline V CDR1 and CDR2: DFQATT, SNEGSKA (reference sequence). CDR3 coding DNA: TGCAGTGCTAGAGATCTGGTGGGAGGGACCTACGAGCAGTACTTC. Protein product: CSARDLVGGTYEQYF.

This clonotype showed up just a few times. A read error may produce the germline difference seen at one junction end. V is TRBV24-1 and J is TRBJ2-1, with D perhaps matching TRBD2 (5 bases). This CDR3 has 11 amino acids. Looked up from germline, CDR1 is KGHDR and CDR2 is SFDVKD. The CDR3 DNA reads TGTGCCACCCGAAAGGAGGCGGAGCAGCTCTTC. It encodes CATRKEAEQLF.

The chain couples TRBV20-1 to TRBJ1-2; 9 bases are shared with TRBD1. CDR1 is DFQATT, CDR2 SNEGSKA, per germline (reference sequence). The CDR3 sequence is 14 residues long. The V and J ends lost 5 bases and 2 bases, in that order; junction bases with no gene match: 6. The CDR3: CSAPWDRANYGYTF. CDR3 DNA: TGCAGTGCTCCGTGGGACAGGGCGAACTATGGCTACACCTTC.